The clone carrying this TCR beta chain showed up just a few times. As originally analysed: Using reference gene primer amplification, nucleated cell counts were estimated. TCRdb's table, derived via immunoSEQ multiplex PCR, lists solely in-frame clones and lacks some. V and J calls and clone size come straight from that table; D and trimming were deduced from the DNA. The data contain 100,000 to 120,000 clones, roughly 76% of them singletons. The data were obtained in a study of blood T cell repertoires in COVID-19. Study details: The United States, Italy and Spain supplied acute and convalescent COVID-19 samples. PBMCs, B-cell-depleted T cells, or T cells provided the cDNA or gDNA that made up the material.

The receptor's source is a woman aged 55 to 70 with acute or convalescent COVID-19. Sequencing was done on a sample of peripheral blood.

In DNA form, the CDR3 reads TGTGCCAGTAGTATGTGGACAGGAGGTGATCAGCCCCAGCATTTT. As protein: CASSMWTGGDQPQHF. The chain employs TRBV19 and TRBJ1-5; TRBD1 matches at 7 bases. Germline V gene lookup returns CDR1 LNHDA and CDR2 SQIVND (reference sequence). The CDR3 sequence is 15 residues long. Germline trimming cut 3 bases from V and 5 bases from J; bases unmatched to any gene: 7.